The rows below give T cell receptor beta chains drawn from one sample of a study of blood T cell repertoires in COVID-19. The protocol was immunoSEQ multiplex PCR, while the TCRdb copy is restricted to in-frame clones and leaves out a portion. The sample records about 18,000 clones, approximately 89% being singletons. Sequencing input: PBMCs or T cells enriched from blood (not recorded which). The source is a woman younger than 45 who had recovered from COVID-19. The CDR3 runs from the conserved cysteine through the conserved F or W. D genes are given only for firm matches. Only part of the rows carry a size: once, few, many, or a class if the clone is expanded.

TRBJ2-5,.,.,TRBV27,CASSARPQGFGETQYF,TGTGCCAGCAGTGCTAGACCACAGGGATTCGGGGAGACCCAGTACTTC
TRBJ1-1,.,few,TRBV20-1,CSASQTGFSTEAFF,TGCAGTGCTAGTCAGACTGGGTTTTCCACTGAAGCTTTCTTT
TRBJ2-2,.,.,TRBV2,CASSVKQNTGELFF,TGTGCCAGCAGTGTAAAACAGAACACCGGGGAGCTGTTTTTT
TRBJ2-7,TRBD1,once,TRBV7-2,CASLFMVTGGSAEQYF,TGTGCCAGCCTGTTCATGGTGACAGGGGGCTCTGCCGAGCAGTACTTC
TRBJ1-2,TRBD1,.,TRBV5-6,CASSSGGRQGSYTF,TGTGCCAGCAGCTCCGGAGGGCGACAGGGGAGCTACACCTTC
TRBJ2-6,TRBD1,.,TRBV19,CASSPGQGGSSGANVLTF,TGTGCCAGTAGTCCTGGACAGGGGGGCTCCTCTGGGGCCAACGTCCTGACTTTC
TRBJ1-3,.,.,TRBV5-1,CASSFEGGGGNTIYF,TGCGCCAGCAGCTTCGAGGGCGGAGGTGGAAACACCATATATTTT
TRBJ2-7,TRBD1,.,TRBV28,CASSLTGQGIYEQYF,TGTGCCAGCAGCCTAACGGGACAGGGAATCTACGAGCAGTACTTC
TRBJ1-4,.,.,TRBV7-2,CASSKQGNEKLFF,TGTGCCAGCAGCAAACAGGGTAATGAAAAACTGTTTTTT
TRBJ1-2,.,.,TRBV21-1,CASSKVRVYGYTF,TGTGCCAGCAGCAAGGTTCGGGTCTATGGCTACACCTTC
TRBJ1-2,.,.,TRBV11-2,CASSNSPDYGYTF,TGTGCCAGCAGCAATTCCCCAGACTATGGCTACACCTTC
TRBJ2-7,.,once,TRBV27,CASRPAAGYEQYF,TGTGCCAGCAGACCTGCGGCCGGCTACGAGCAGTACTTC
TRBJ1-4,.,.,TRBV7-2,CASSGGGTNEKLFF,TGTGCCAGCAGCGGGGGGGGAACTAATGAAAAACTGTTTTTT
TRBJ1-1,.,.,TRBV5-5,CASSGLSGVVDTEAFF,TGTGCCAGCAGCGGCCTCTCAGGGGTAGTGGACACTGAAGCTTTCTTT
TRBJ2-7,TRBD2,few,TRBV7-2,CASSLHGTSSSYEQYF,TGTGCCAGCAGCTTACATGGGACTAGCAGTTCCTACGAGCAGTACTTC
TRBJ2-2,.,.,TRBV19,CASSVADTGELFF,TGTGCCAGTAGTGTTGCGGACACCGGGGAGCTGTTTTTT
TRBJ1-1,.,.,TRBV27,CASSPRPDTPKAFF,TGTGCCAGCAGTCCCCGCCCGGACACACCAAAAGCTTTCTTT
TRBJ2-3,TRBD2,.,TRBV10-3,CAITTSDFTQYF,TGTGCCATCACGACTAGCGACTTCACGCAGTATTTT
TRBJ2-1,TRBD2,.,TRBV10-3,CAISEGTTNEQFF,TGTGCCATCAGTGAGGGGACTACGAATGAGCAGTTCTTC
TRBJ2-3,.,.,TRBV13,CASSRDSITDTQYF,TGTGCCAGCAGCCGGGACTCGATCACAGATACGCAGTATTTT
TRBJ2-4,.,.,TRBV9,CASSAAGLENIQYF,TGTGCCAGCAGCGCTGCAGGGTTGGAAAACATTCAGTACTTC
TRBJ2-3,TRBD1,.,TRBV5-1,CASSPGTGGADTQYF,TGCGCCAGCAGTCCCGGGACAGGGGGCGCGGATACGCAGTATTTT
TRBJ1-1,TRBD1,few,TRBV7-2,CASSLDRVVTEAFF,TGTGCCAGCAGCCTGGACAGGGTAGTCACTGAAGCTTTCTTT
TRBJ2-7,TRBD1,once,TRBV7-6,CASSSNHGTAYEQYF,TGTGCCAGCAGTTCCAACCATGGGACAGCCTACGAGCAGTACTTC
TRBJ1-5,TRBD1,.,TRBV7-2,CASRQGAGQPQHF,TGTGCCAGCAGACAGGGGGCTGGTCAGCCCCAGCATTTT
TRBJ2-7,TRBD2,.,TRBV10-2,CASSDAWASGVEQYF,TGCGCCAGCAGTGACGCATGGGCTAGCGGGGTCGAGCAGTACTTC
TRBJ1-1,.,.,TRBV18,CASSPSPGVVGTEAFF,TGTGCCAGCTCCCCCTCGCCGGGGGTGGTGGGCACTGAAGCTTTCTTT
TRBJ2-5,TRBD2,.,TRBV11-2,CASSLAGLAGPPGQTQYF,TGTGCCAGCAGCTTAGCCGGACTAGCGGGGCCGCCAGGACAGACCCAGTACTTC
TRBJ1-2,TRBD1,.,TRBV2,CATRTGVYNYGYTF,TGTGCCACCCGGACAGGGGTTTATAACTATGGCTACACCTTC
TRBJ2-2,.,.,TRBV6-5,CASSYLATRNTGELFF,TGTGCCAGCAGTTATTTAGCGACAAGAAACACCGGGGAGCTGTTTTTT
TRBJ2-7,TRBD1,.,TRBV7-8,CASSFGQGQEQYF,TGTGCCAGCAGCTTCGGACAGGGGCAAGAGCAGTACTTC
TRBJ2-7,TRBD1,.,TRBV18,CASSPPTGGAKSSYEQYF,TGTGCCAGCTCACCACCGACAGGGGGCGCGAAGTCGTCCTACGAGCAGTACTTC
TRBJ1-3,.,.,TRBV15,CATSRSGSGNTIYF,TGTGCCACCAGCAGGTCGGGCTCTGGAAACACCATATATTTT
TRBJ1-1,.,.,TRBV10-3,CAISSYGGAEAFF,TGTGCCATCAGTTCCTACGGGGGAGCTGAAGCTTTCTTT
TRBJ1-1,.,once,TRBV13,CASSSYREIAFF,TGTGCCAGCAGCTCCTACAGGGAGATTGCTTTCTTT
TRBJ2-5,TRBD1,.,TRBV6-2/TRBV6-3,CASSPLSEIGGLGETQYF,TGTGCCAGCAGTCCCTTATCTGAAATAGGGGGCTTGGGTGAGACCCAGTACTTC
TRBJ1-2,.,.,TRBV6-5,CASSFQTASYGYTF,TGTGCCAGCAGTTTCCAGACGGCTAGCTATGGCTACACCTTC
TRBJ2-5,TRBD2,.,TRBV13,CASSPPGTSGGKTQYF,TGTGCCAGCAGCCCCCCCGGGACTAGCGGGGGGAAGACCCAGTACTTC
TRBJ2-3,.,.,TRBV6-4,CASSDSTGVGADTQYF,TGTGCCAGCAGTGACTCCACGGGGGTCGGTGCAGATACGCAGTATTTT
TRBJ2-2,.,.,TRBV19,CASSIGGTGELFF,TGTGCCAGTAGTATCGGGGGCACCGGGGAGCTGTTTTTT
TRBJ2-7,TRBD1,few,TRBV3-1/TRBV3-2,CASSQVVAPGQGISTYEQYF,TGTGCCAGCAGCCAAGTCGTTGCCCCGGGACAGGGTATCTCAACCTACGAGCAGTACTTC
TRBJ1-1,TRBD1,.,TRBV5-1,CASSFTGQGIFDTEAFF,TGCGCCAGCAGCTTCACAGGACAGGGTATTTTTGACACTGAAGCTTTCTTT
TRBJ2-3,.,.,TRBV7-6,CASSLTRSTDTQYF,TGTGCCAGCAGCCTGACTCGTAGCACAGATACGCAGTATTTT
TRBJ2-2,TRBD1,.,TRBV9,CASSVTQGAGTGELFF,TGTGCCAGCAGCGTGACTCAGGGGGCGGGCACCGGGGAGCTGTTTTTT
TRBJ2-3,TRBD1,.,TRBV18,CASRGQPTDTQYF,TGTGCCAGCCGGGGACAGCCCACAGATACGCAGTATTTT
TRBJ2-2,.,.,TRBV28,CASSTPSIYTGELFF,TGTGCCAGCAGTACACCCTCAATATACACCGGGGAGCTGTTTTTT
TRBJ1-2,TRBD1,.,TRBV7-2,CASSLVGTVHGYTF,TGTGCCAGCAGCTTAGTCGGGACAGTGCATGGCTACACCTTC
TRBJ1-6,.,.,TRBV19,CASSISGALQSSPLHF,TGTGCCAGTAGTATATCAGGGGCGCTTCAATCTTCACCCCTCCACTTT
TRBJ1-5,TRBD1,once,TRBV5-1,CASRPTGDPNQPQHF,TGCGCCAGCAGACCGACAGGGGACCCAAATCAGCCCCAGCATTTT
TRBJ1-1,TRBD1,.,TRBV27,CASSFWTGSGTEAFF,TGTGCCAGCAGTTTTTGGACAGGGTCAGGCACTGAAGCTTTCTTT
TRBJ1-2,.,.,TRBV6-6,CASSYSILGYTF,TGTGCCAGCAGTTACTCTATTCTTGGCTACACCTTC
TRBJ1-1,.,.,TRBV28,CASSLGLAWAFF,TGTGCCAGCAGCCTAGGGCTAGCGTGGGCTTTCTTT
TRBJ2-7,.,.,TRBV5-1,CASSLEFQLGEQYF,TGCGCCAGCAGCTTGGAATTCCAACTAGGCGAGCAGTACTTC